The 32 T cell receptor beta chains below all came from one sample that was sequenced in a study of human T cells and chemical hapten exposure. TCRdb reprocessed the RACE reads with MiXCR, giving one entry per CDR3 protein. The table shows about 160,000 distinct CDR3 sequences, with 25% to 30% occurring only once. Time point here: patch test 3, about 24 weeks after DPC sensitization. Treatment indicated: therapeutic diphenylcyclopropenone sensitization with weekly scalp DPC. Material: whole blood, obtained in connection with sensitization to the hapten diphenylcyclopropenone (DPC). These receptors all stem from a woman aged 18-30 years with alopecia areata. Some clones in this sample may be carry-over from other donors' samples.

This rearrangement joins TRBV11-2 to TRBJ2-3; D is ambiguous. CDR1 is SGHAT, CDR2 FQNNGV, per germline. The V end was cut by 0 bases, the J end by 0 bases, with 13 bases between. This CDR3 is 17 amino acids long. CDR3 DNA: TGTGCCAGCAGCTTAGATGCGGCAACGCCTAGCACAGATACGCAGTATTTT. It translates to CASSLDAATPSTDTQYF.

V is TRBV5-1 and J is TRBJ2-5, with D unclear. CDR3 size: 12 residues. Trimming pared 2 bases from V and 5 bases from J, leaving 7 bases between. CDR1 is SGHRS, CDR2 YFSETQ, per germline. CDR3 in amino acids: CASSFLQETQYF. The CDR3 DNA reads TGCGCCAGCAGCTTCCTCCAGGAGACCCAGTACTTC.

The V gene is TRBV28, the J gene TRBJ2-7; D unclear. Looked up from germline, CDR1 is MDHEN and CDR2 is SYDVKM. The CDR3 consists of 12 residues. V was trimmed by 5 bases and J by 5 bases, leaving 10 bases between them. CDR3 nucleotide sequence: TGTGCCAGCAGTAGCGACCCCCACGAGCAGTACTTC. Its protein product is CASSSDPHEQYF. The whole variable domain, remainder taken from reference TRBV28 and TRBJ2-7, is DVKVTQSSRYLVKRTGEKVFLECVQDMDHENMFWYRQDPGLGLRLIYFSYDVKMKEKGDIPEGYSVSREKKERFSLILESASTNQTSMYLCASSSDPHEQYFGPGTRLTVT.

This clonotype appeared many times. Here the CDR3 reads CASSLAQFYEQYF. In nucleotides, the CDR3 is TGTGCCAGCAGCTTGGCGCAGTTCTACGAGCAGTACTTC. The genes are TRBV5-6 and TRBJ2-7; no definite D call. The CDR3 extends over 13 amino acids. Germline-derived CDR1 and CDR2 are SGHDT and YYEEEE. Deletions cut 0 bases from V and 3 bases from J, with 7 bases between.

The rearrangement uses TRBV12-3 or TRBV12-4 and TRBJ2-1; possibly TRBD1 or TRBD2 for D (5 bases each). V dropped 5 bases and J dropped 8 bases, with 16 bases sitting between them. The length of the CDR3 is 14 residues. The CDR3 DNA follows: TGTGCCAGCAGTAAGGGGTCGGGAAGCGATGAGCAGTTCTTC. It is translated as CASSKGSGSDEQFF.

This clonotype came up a few times. The chain is built from TRBV7-9 and TRBJ1-6; tentative D call: TRBD1 (5 bases). This CDR3 is 15 amino acids long. Trimming pared 4 bases from V and 8 bases from J, leaving 15 bases between. Germline assignment: CDR1 SEHNR and CDR2 FQNEAQ (reference sequence). The CDR3 region has the DNA TGTGCCAGCAGCTCGTTCGGACGGGGGGATTCACCCCTCCACTTT. Amino acids: CASSSFGRGDSPLHF.

The chain recombines TRBV10-3 with TRBJ1-1, with D unclear. V was trimmed by 2 bases and J by 0 bases, leaving 10 bases between them. The CDR3 length is 15 residues. Germline assignment: CDR1 ENHRY and CDR2 SYGVKD. CDR3 in amino acids: CAISEPTKMNTEAFF. In DNA form, the CDR3 reads TGTGCCATCAGTGAGCCGACAAAGATGAACACTGAAGCTTTCTTT.

This clonotype was recorded a few times. The chain joins TRBV20-1 to TRBJ2-5; D not resolved. The CDR3 loop spans 12 amino acids. V was cut by 1 base and J by 1 base, with 4 bases left in between. Germline V lookup: CDR1 DFQATT, CDR2 SNEGSKA (reference sequence). The CDR3 is CSARGPQETQYF. The CDR3 DNA reads TGCAGTGCTAGAGGGCCCCAAGAGACCCAGTACTTC.

This clonotype was seen repeatedly, ten times or more. The V call is TRBV20-1, the J call TRBJ2-1; D is perhaps TRBD1 (7 bases). CDR1 is DFQATT, CDR2 SNEGSKA, per germline (reference sequence). The CDR3 has 15 residues. V was shortened by 0 bases and J by 9 bases, with 18 bases between the two germline ends. CDR3 loop: CSARDGETGRREQFF. The DNA of the CDR3 is TGCAGTGCTAGAGATGGAGAGACAGGGAGGCGTGAGCAGTTCTTC.

This clonotype was counted between two and nine times. The chain has TRBV3-1 and TRBJ2-3; tentatively, D is TRBD2 (6 bases). Germline V gives CDR1 LGHDT, CDR2 YNNKEL (reference sequence). The CDR3 is 16 amino acids. Trimming took 2 bases from V and 2 from J, leaving 14 bases between them. CDR3 residues: CASSQTGRRITDTQYF. The CDR3, as DNA: TGTGCCAGCAGCCAAACCGGGAGACGAATCACAGATACGCAGTATTTT.

A remark on this clonotype: A much larger clone lies one base from this, so it may be a read error. V and J are TRBV7-2 and TRBJ1-6; 8 bases align to TRBD1. This CDR3 contains 15 residues. Unmatched junction bases numbered 7, after V lost 5 bases and J lost 7 bases. Per germline, CDR1 SGHTA and CDR2 FQGNSA. CDR3 protein: CASSKYWTGNSPLHF. For the CDR3, the DNA is TGTGCCAGCAGCAAATACTGGACAGGGAATTCACCCCTCCACTTT. The full variable domain, completed using reference TRBV7-2 and TRBJ1-6, is GAGVSQSPSNKVTEKGKDVELRCDPISGHTALYWYRQSLGQGLEFLIYFQGNSAPDKSGLPSDRFSAERTGGSVSTLTIQRTQQEDSAVYLCASSKYWTGNSPLHFGNGTRLTVT.

The rearrangement joins TRBV29-1 to TRBJ2-1; possibly TRBD2 for D (6 bases). V gave up 4 bases and J gave up 7 bases, with 17 bases separating them. The CDR3 totals 14 residues. Germline CDR1 and CDR2: SQVTM and ANQGSEA. This chain's CDR3 is CSVVDSTGGNEQFF. The CDR3, as DNA: TGCAGCGTTGTGGACTCAACTGGAGGGAATGAGCAGTTCTTC.

This chain uses TRBV10-2 with TRBJ2-1; 9 bases align to TRBD2. V trimming: 4 bases; J trimming: 4 bases; junction bases outside the gene matches: 5. CDR1 and CDR2 (germline): WSHSY, SAAADI. The CDR3 sequence is 15 residues long. CDR3 in DNA: TGCGCCAGCAGTGGGTTAGCGGGGGTGTACAATGAGCAGTTCTTC. Amino acid sequence: CASSGLAGVYNEQFF.

V is TRBV4-3 and J is TRBJ1-2; D might be TRBD1 (5 bases). Germline V lookup: CDR1 LGHNA, CDR2 YSLEER. The CDR3 loop spans 13 amino acids. V was trimmed by 4 bases and J by 4 bases, leaving 10 bases between them. The CDR3 here is CASSPAQGYGYTF. Written as DNA, the CDR3 is TGCGCCAGCAGCCCAGCCCAGGGCTATGGCTACACCTTC.

This clonotype has a handful of counts. This chain links TRBV20-1 with TRBJ2-6; D gene uncertain. Trimming took 7 bases from V and 2 from J, leaving 6 bases between them. Germline V lookup: CDR1 DFQATT, CDR2 SNEGSKA (reference sequence). CDR3 length equals 12 residues. This chain's CDR3 is CSGFTGANVLTF. As DNA, the CDR3 is TGCAGTGGGTTCACTGGGGCCAACGTCCTGACTTTC.

The rearrangement joins TRBV7-3 to TRBJ2-7; D is tentatively TRBD1 or TRBD2 (7 bases each). Trimming stripped 5 bases from V and 4 bases from J, with 18 bases between. The CDR3 runs 15 residues. CDR1 is SGHTA, CDR2 FQGTGA, per germline. In DNA form, the CDR3 reads TGTGCCAGCAGCCCAGGGGGGGGAAGGTCGTACGAGCAGTACTTC. Translating it yields CASSPGGGRSYEQYF.

This clonotype showed up just a few times. The chain links TRBV21-1 to TRBJ2-7. TRBV21-1 is flagged as a pseudogene. This CDR3 has 8 residues. The CDR3: CASAEQYF. The CDR3 nucleotides read TGTGCCAGCGCCGAGCAGTACTTC.

The chain uses TRBV2 and TRBJ1-1, with D uncertain. Germline CDR1 is SNHLY and CDR2 is FYNNEI. Trimming took off 6 bases at V and 2 bases at J, with 13 bases between the two ends. The CDR3 has 14 residues. The CDR3 sequence: CASRGSWGNTEAFF. The DNA of the CDR3 is TGTGCCAGCAGGGGAAGCTGGGGTAACACTGAAGCTTTCTTT.

This clonotype was picked up a small number of times. The chain has TRBV6-1 and TRBJ2-7; 9 positions match TRBD1. V lost 4 bases to trimming and J lost 6 bases; unmatched junction nucleotides: 7. This CDR3 has 14 residues. Germline CDR1 is MNHNS and CDR2 is SASEGT. The CDR3 here is CASSAWTGEGEQYF. In DNA, the CDR3 is TGTGCCAGCAGTGCTTGGACAGGGGAGGGCGAGCAGTACTTC.

This chain links TRBV13 with TRBJ1-1, with D hard to call. Trimming stripped 5 bases from V and 4 bases from J, with 8 bases between. The CDR3 is 12 residues long. Germline CDR1 PRHDT, CDR2 FYEKMQ (reference sequence). CDR3 protein: CASSKPGTEAFF. The CDR3 DNA reads as TGTGCCAGCAGCAAGCCTGGCACTGAAGCTTTCTTT.

The sample holds a few counts of this clonotype. The V and J genes are TRBV9 and TRBJ2-3; 7 bases agree with TRBD2. The CDR3 covers 16 residues. The germline CDR1 and CDR2 sequences are SGDLS and YYNGEE. V dropped 0 bases and J dropped 6; count of bases not matched to a gene: 10. CDR3 DNA: TGTGCCAGCAGCGTAGTCGGACTAGATCCGCTGGATACGCAGTATTTT. As protein: CASSVVGLDPLDTQYF.

V and J are TRBV20-1 and TRBJ2-3; unclear D gene. V lost 0 bases, J lost 6 bases, and 7 bases lay in between. Germline CDR1 and CDR2: DFQATT and SNEGSKA (reference sequence). The CDR3 is 12 amino acids. The CDR3 DNA reads as TGCAGTGCTAGAGACCATTCTGATACGCAGTATTTT. Protein product: CSARDHSDTQYF.

The chain joins TRBV7-2 to TRBJ2-1, with 9 positions matching TRBD2. This CDR3 is 15 amino acids long. Trimming took 4 bases from V and 2 from J; bases not matched to a gene: 3. Germline V gene lookup returns CDR1 SGHTA and CDR2 FQGNSA. The CDR3 loop reads CTSSYERGAYNEQFF. CDR3 bases: TGTACCAGCAGCTACGAGCGGGGGGCCTACAATGAGCAGTTCTTC.

This clonotype came up a few times. V gene TRBV20-1 combines with J gene TRBJ1-2, with D possibly TRBD1 on 5 matching bases. Germline V gene lookup returns CDR1 DFQATT and CDR2 SNEGSKA (reference sequence). The CDR3 spans 16 residues. V was cut by 0 bases and J by 1 base, with 15 bases left in between. CDR3 in amino acids: CSARDHLGGVNYGYTF. For the CDR3, the DNA is TGCAGTGCTAGAGACCATTTGGGGGGAGTTAACTATGGCTACACCTTC.

This clonotype was counted a few times. The chain links TRBV6-2 or TRBV6-3 to TRBJ2-7; D is ambiguous. CDR1 and CDR2 (germline): MNHEY, SVGEGT. With 6 bases removed from V and 0 bases from J, the gap between germline ends came to 12 bases. The CDR3 is made up of 14 amino acids. CDR3 DNA sequence: TGTGCCAGCAGCCTTGTGGCCCACTCCTACGAGCAGTACTTC. This gives the protein CASSLVAHSYEQYF.

The rearrangement links TRBV4-3 to TRBJ2-3; TRBD1 agrees at 10 bases. The J segment lost 4 bases and the V segment lost 4 bases, leaving 2 bases of the junction unmatched. This CDR3 contains 14 residues. Germline CDR1 is LGHNA and CDR2 is YSLEER. CDR3 region: CASSRGQGPDTQYF. DNA of the CDR3: TGCGCCAGCAGCCGGGGACAGGGGCCAGATACGCAGTATTTT.

At least ten counts were recorded for this clonotype. The chain carries TRBV7-2 and TRBJ2-1; no clear D. With 1 base removed from V and 0 bases from J, the gap between germline ends came to 4 bases. The CDR3 runs 14 residues. Germline assignment: CDR1 SGHTA and CDR2 FQGNSA. The DNA of the CDR3 is TGTGCCAGCAGCTTAGATCGCTCCTACAATGAGCAGTTCTTC. It codes for CASSLDRSYNEQFF.

The J gene is TRBJ1-2, the V gene TRBV7-3, with 8 positions matching TRBD1. V was pared by 5 bases and J by 10 bases, with 9 bases of the junction left unmatched. This CDR3 comprises 13 residues. CDR1 and CDR2 from the germline V gene are SGHTA and FQGTGA. CDR3 region: CASSQGGTGVYTF. The CDR3 DNA is TGTGCCAGCAGCCAAGGCGGGACAGGAGTCTACACCTTC. Looking up the rest from reference TRBV7-3 and TRBJ1-2 gives the full variable domain: GAGVSQTPSNKVTEKGKYVELRCDPISGHTALYWYRQSLGQGPEFLIYFQGTGAADDSGLPNDRFFAVRPEGSVSTLKIQRTERGDSAVYLCASSQGGTGVYTFGSGTRLTVV.

The chain links TRBV4-3 to TRBJ1-1; D unresolved. CDR1 is LGHNA and CDR2 is YSLEER in the germline V gene. Trimming cost V 7 bases and J 4 bases, with 19 bases left between them. The CDR3 is 15 residues long. In DNA form, the CDR3 reads TGCGCCAGCACCCTCTCGCTAAGCCCGGGCACTGAAGCTTTCTTT. Protein sequence: CASTLSLSPGTEAFF.

This clonotype was seen a handful of times. The rearrangement links TRBV12-3 or TRBV12-4 to TRBJ2-2; D is uncertain. There are 11 residues in the CDR3. Deletions cut 5 bases from V and 6 bases from J, with 4 bases between. The CDR3 bases are TGTGCCAGCAGTGACCCCGGGGAGCTGTTTTTT. It translates to CASSDPGELFF.

This clonotype appeared once. The chain couples TRBV7-2 to TRBJ2-3; D perhaps matches TRBD2 (5 bases). V shed 3 bases and J shed 0 bases, with 16 bases lying between them. Germline CDR1 is SGHTA and CDR2 is FQGNSA. The CDR3 sequence is 17 residues long. The DNA for the CDR3 is TGTGCCAGCAGCTTCGGAATTAGCGCGGCTAGCACAGATACGCAGTATTTT. Translation gives CASSFGISAASTDTQYF.

The rearrangement joins TRBV7-6 to TRBJ1-1, with D maybe TRBD1 (6 bases). CDR3 length: 13 residues. Germline V gene sequence: CDR1 SGHVS, CDR2 FNYEAQ. Trimming left V 6 bases short and J 4 bases short, with 12 bases between. Written as DNA, the CDR3 is TGTGCCAGCAGGCCGGGACAACTCACTGAAGCTTTCTTT. It translates to CASRPGQLTEAFF.